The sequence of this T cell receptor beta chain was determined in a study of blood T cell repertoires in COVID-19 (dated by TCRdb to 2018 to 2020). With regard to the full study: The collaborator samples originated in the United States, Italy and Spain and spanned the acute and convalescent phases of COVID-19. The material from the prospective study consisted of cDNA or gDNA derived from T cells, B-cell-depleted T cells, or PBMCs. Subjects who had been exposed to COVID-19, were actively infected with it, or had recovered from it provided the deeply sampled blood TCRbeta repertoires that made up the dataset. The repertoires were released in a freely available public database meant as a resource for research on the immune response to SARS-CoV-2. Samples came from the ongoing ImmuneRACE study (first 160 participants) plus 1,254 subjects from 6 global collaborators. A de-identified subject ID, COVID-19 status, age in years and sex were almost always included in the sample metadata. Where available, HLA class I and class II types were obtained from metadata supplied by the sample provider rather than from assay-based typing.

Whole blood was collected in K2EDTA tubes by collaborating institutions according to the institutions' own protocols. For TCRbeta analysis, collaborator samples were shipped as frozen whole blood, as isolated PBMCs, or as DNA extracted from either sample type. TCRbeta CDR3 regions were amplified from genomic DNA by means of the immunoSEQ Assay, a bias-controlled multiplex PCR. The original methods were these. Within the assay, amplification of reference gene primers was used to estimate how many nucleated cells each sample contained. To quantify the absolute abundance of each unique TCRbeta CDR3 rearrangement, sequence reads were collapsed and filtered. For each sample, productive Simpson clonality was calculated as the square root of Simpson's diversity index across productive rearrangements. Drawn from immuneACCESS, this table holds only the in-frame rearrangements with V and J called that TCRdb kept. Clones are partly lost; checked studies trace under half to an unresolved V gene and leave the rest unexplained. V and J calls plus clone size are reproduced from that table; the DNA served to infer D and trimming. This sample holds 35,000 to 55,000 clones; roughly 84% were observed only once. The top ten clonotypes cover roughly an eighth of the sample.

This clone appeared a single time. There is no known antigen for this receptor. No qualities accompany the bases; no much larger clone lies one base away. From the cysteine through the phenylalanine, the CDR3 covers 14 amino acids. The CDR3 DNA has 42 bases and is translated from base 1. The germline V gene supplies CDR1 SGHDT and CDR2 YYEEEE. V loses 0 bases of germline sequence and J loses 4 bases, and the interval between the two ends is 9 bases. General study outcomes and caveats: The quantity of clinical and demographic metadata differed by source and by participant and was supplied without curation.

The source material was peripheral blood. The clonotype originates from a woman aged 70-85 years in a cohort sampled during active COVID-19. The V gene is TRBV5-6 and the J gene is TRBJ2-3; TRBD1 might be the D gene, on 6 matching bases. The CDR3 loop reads CASSLGGRADTQYF. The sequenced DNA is TGTGCCAGCAGCTTGGGGGGGCGGGCAGATACGCAGTATTTT.